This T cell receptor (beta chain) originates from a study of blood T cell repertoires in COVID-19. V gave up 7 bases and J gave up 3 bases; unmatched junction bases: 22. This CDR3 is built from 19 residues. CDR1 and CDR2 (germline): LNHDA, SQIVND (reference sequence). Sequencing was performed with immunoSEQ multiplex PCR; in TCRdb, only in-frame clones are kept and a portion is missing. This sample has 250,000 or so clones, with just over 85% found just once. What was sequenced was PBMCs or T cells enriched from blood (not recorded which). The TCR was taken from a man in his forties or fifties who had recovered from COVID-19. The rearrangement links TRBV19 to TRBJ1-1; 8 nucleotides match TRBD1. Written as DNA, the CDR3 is TGTGCCAGTATCCCCCGAATAAGGGACAGGACCTCCCAGTACACTGAAGCTTTCTTT. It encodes CASIPRIRDRTSQYTEAFF.